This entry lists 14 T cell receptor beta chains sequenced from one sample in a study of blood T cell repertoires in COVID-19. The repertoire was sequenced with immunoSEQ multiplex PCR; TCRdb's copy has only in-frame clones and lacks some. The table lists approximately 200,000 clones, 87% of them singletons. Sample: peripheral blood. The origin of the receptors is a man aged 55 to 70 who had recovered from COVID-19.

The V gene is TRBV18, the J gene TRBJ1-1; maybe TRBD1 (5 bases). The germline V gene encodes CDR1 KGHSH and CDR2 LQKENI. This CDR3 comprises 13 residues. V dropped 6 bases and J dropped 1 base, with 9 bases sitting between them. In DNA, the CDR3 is TGTGCCAGCTCGCGGACACAGAACACTGAAGCTTTCTTT. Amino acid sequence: CASSRTQNTEAFF.

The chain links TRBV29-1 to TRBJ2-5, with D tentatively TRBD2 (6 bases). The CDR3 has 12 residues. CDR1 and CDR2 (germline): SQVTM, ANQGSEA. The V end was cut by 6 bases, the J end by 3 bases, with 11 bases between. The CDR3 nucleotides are TGCAGCGTCCAGGCGGGGAAAGAGACCCAGTACTTC. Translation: CSVQAGKETQYF.

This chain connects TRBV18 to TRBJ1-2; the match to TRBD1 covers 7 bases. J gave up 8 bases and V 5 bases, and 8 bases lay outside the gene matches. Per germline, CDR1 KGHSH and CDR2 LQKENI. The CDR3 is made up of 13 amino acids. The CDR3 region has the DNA TGTGCCAGCTCAACCTCGACAGGGCCCGGCTACACCTTC. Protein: CASSTSTGPGYTF.

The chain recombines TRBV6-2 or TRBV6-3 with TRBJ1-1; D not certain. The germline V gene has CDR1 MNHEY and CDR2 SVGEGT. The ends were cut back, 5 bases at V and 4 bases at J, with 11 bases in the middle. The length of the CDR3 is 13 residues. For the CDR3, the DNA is TGTGCCAGCAGTCAACCAGTCAGCACTGAAGCTTTCTTT. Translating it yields CASSQPVSTEAFF.

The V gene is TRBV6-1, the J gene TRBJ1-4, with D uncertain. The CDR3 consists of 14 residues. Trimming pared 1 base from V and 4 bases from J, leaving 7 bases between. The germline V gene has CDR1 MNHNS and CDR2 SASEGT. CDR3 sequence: CASSEVQINEKLFF. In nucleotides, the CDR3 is TGTGCCAGCAGTGAAGTTCAGATTAATGAAAAACTGTTTTTT.

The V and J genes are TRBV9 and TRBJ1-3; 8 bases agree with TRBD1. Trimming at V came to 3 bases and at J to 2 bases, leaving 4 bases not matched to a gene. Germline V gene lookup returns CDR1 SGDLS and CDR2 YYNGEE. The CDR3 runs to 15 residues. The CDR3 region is CASSATDRAGNTIYF. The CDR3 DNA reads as TGTGCCAGCAGCGCTACGGACAGGGCTGGAAACACCATATATTTT.

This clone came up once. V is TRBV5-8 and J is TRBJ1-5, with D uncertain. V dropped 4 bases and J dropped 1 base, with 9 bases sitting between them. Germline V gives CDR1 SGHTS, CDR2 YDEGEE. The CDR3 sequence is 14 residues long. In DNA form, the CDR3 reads TGTGCCAGCAGCCCCAGGATCAGCAATCAGCCCCAGCATTTT. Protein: CASSPRISNQPQHF.

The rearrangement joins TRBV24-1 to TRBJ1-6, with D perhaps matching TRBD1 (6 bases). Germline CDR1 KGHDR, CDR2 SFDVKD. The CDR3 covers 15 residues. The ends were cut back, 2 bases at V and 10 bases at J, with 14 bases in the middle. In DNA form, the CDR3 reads TGTGCCACCAGTGATTCCCGACAGGCCGAGTCACCCCTCCACTTT. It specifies CATSDSRQAESPLHF.

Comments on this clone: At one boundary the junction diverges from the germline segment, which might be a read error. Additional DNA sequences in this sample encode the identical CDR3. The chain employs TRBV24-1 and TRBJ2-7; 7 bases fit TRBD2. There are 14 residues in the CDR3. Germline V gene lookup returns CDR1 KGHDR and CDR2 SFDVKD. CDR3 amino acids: CATSGPRGDEEQYF. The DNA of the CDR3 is TGTGCCACCAGTGGCCCCCGGGGGGACGAAGAGCAGTACTTT.

The CDR3 loop is CATSESPGTSEGDGYTF. The DNA for the CDR3 is TGTGCCACCAGTGAGTCACCCGGGACCTCCGAGGGGGATGGCTACACCTTC. The chain uses TRBV24-1 and TRBJ1-2; TRBD1 might be the D (6 bases). Germline V CDR1 and CDR2: KGHDR, SFDVKD. V lost 4 bases to trimming and J lost 6 bases, with 23 bases between them. CDR3 length equals 17 residues.

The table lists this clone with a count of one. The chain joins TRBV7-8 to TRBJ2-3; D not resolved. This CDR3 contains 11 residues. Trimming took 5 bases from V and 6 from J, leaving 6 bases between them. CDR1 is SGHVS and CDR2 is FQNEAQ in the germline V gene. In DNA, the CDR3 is TGTGCCAGCAGCAAGCCGGATACGCAGTATTTT. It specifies CASSKPDTQYF.

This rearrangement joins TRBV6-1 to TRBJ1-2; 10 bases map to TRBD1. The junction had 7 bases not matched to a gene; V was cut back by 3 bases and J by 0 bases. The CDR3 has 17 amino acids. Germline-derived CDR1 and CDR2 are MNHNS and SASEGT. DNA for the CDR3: TGTGCCAGCAGTGACCGGGACAGGGGCATTCCTAACTATGGCTACACCTTC. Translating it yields CASSDRDRGIPNYGYTF.

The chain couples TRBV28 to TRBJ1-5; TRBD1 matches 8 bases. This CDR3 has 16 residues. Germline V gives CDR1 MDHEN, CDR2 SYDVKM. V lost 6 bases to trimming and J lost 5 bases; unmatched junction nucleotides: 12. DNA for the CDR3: TGTGCCAGCAGCACCCATGGACAGGGATGGGATCAGCCCCAGCATTTT. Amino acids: CASSTHGQGWDQPQHF.

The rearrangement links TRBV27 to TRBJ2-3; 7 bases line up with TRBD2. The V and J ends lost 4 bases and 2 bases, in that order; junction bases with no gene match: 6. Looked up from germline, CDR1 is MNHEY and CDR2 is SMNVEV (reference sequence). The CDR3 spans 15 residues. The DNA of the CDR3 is TGTGCCAGCAGTTACCCGGGGGGAGACACAGATACGCAGTATTTT. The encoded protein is CASSYPGGDTDTQYF.